This T cell receptor beta chain was profiled in a study of shared clonotypes between healthy human individuals. Study-level information: Researchers drew samples from two women and a few men aged 18 to 49.

V gave up 0 bases and J gave up 6 bases, with 6 bases separating them. Germline V gives CDR1 LGHNA, CDR2 YNFKEQ. The CDR3 spans 13 residues. Every subset's genomic DNA went evenly onto several immunoSEQ plates. Produced via immunoSEQ multiplex PCR; TCRdb's table is partial and in-frame only. The data hold 450,000 to 550,000 clones, with 75% to 85% observed a single time. Study-wide findings and caveats: Only blood was sampled, and tissue TCR repertoires likely differ from blood ones.

Details on this clone: The antigen is undetermined.

This TCR was sampled from a woman aged 40 to 50 in good health. Some clones in this sample may be carry-over from other donors' samples. The chain joins TRBV4-2 to TRBJ1-5; D might be TRBD1 (6 bases). Input material: PBMCs. The CDR3 loop is CASSQDRGQPQHF. Written as DNA, the CDR3 is TGTGCCAGCAGCCAAGACAGGGGTCAGCCCCAGCATTTT.